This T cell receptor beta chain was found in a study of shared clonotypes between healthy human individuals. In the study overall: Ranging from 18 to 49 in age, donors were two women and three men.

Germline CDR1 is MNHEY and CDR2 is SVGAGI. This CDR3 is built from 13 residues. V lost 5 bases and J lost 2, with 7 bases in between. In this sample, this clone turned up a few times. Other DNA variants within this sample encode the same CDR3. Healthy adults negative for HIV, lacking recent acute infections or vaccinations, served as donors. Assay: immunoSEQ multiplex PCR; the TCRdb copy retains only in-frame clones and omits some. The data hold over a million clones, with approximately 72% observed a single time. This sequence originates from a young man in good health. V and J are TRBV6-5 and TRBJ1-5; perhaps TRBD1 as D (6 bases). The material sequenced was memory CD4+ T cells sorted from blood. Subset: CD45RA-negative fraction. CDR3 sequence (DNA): TGTGCCAGCAGTCGACAGGGCAATCAGCCCCAGCATTTT. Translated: CASSRQGNQPQHF.